This TCR beta chain was documented in a study of T cell responses to AZD1222 COVID-19 vaccine. Study-level findings and limits: Seropositive AZD1222 recipients at baseline numbered only five or six. Females made up more of the donors, who were largely white British, and clonal diversity may have come out too low. Recipients of two AZD1222 doses showed rising Spike-specific TCR breadth and depth.

Deletions cut 4 bases from V and 6 bases from J, with 7 bases between. This CDR3 spans 13 amino acids. The germline V gene encodes CDR1 LGHDT and CDR2 YNNKEL (reference sequence). For this clone: Antigen unknown.

TCRdb's copy holds only in-frame clones and misses some; the assay was immunoSEQ multiplex PCR. The sample shows 95,000 to 110,000 clones, about 89% of them seen only once. Material: peripheral blood, obtained on day 0 of AZD1222 vaccination. The chain carries TRBV3-1 (or the pseudogene TRBV3-2) and TRBJ1-6; perhaps TRBD1 as D (6 bases). The receptor was isolated from an adult in good health. This CDR3 reads CASSLQGNSPLHF. CDR3 nucleotide sequence: TGTGCCAGCAGCCTACAGGGTAATTCACCCCTCCACTTT.